This T cell receptor (beta chain) was recorded in a study of vaccination and CD4 T cells after COVID-19 (dated by TCRdb to between 2021 and 2023). Looking at the study overall: The convalescent cohort included six males and four females, with two Hispanic individuals, seven Caucasians, two Asians and one multiracial person. In an earlier paper using these donors, memory CD4+ T cell crossreactivity between SARS-CoV-2 and common cold coronavirus spike proteins was assessed at the TCR clonotype level. Two doses of either the Pfizer-BioNTech BNT162b2 vaccine (n=8) or the Moderna mRNA-1273 vaccine (n=2) were administered to participants. In under twelve COVID-19 convalescent patients and a handful of infection-naive healthy vaccine recipients, researchers compared the spike-specific CD4+ TCR repertoire from before mRNA vaccination with the repertoire from after. The time from the second vaccine dose to post-vaccine blood sampling had a median of roughly 77 days and ranged from about 12 to 250 days. Post-COVID blood samples from convalescent patients were collected a median of approximately 93 days after diagnosis, with a range of roughly 35 to 170 days. The cultures were stimulated with overlapping spike peptide pools from SARS-CoV-2 and from the common cold coronaviruses HCoV-NL63, HCoV-OC43 and HCoV-229E. In control cultures, a CEFX viral epitope pool was used as positive control, an HIV-1 Nef peptide pool was used as negative control, or no peptide was added. Points the paper makes about the study in general: In convalescent patients, a median roughly 86% of post-vaccine SARS-CoV-2-reactive clones were detected only after vaccination, suggesting vaccine-specific priming. Of the vaccine-specific clones found in convalescent patients, nearly all (304 of 307) were mono-reactive for SARS-CoV-2 spike instead of being cross-reactive with common cold coronaviruses. Although the median number of SARS-CoV-2-reactive clonotypes went up from fewer than 25 after infection to 38 after vaccination, the increase was not significant. The number of convalescent patients in the study was relatively small, and the study did not examine early timepoints following natural infection.

V is cut by 3 bases and J by 0 bases, and the space between the germline ends is 2 bases. Counted from cysteine to phenylalanine, this CDR3 has 12 amino acids. Only the CDR3 DNA stays, 36 bases, in frame from base 1. Libraries came from PCR. TCR sequencing of DNA from cultured CD4+ T cells used the Oncomine TCR Beta short-read assay at the Johns Hopkins FTIC core. The QIAamp micro DNA kit was used to extract genomic DNA from the cultured CD4+ T cells. The Oncomine TCR Beta libraries from cultured CD4+ T cells were pooled using unique dual indexes and then sequenced on an Illumina iSeq 100. The study's processing was this. Non-productive sequences were removed, and CDR3s that did not start with C, did not end with F or W, or were shorter than 7 amino acids were discarded. The MANAFEST web application identified antigen-specific clonotypes by comparing peptide-stimulated wells against reference wells and other culture wells. To be called positive, a clone needed an FDR below 0.05, an odds ratio above 5, and a productive frequency above 0.1% in at least two of three replicate wells. A clonotype counted as cross-reactive if it showed significant expansion both in the SARS-CoV-2 spike wells and in at least one common cold coronavirus spike condition. Using R version 3.6.1, CDR3 homology was evaluated through Levenshtein distances (stringdist) along with unrooted phylogenetic trees (ape). Starting from the raw public reads, TCRdb applied fastp trimming at Q25, assembled clones with MiXCR and retained in-frame beta chains. Entries that share a CDR3 protein sequence are merged under the most common genes and DNA. These V and J calls originate from TCRdb's pipeline instead of the authors' own analysis. The sample table records roughly 4,200 distinct CDR3 sequences; about a third of these occur just once. The ten largest clones capture approximately 26% of the sample.

This specimen's treatment or condition label, per the study, means: roughly nine-day PBMC culture with coronavirus spike peptide pools or control peptides (ViraFEST assay). CD4+ T cells from unexposed donors were collected before the COVID-19 pandemic (2011-2018). To expand antigen-specific T cells with peptide pools and then pick out the expanded clonotypes through TCR sequencing, the study relied on the ViraFEST assay. PBMCs were cultured at around 2 million per well in IMDM supplemented with 5% human AB serum and about 10 IU/ml IL-2, with approximately 9.2 ug/ml peptide pools added. Half of the culture medium was replaced with fresh IL-2-containing medium on days 3 and 7. After approximately eleven days of culture, CD4+ T cells were isolated by negative selection using the EasySep CD4+ T cell isolation kit. As cell number allowed, CD4+ T cells from unexposed donors were tested for reactivity to SARS-CoV-2 S and N and to four common cold coronavirus spike pools. Ficoll-Paque Plus gradient centrifugation was used to isolate PBMCs from whole blood, and the isolated PBMCs were then either used fresh or cryopreserved at -140C. Culture conditions were generally each tested in triplicate wells. The leukapheresis product for the unexposed donors was obtained through commercial purchase.

Of note for this clonotype: Its antigen is currently not known. The record has no base qualities; no much larger clone is one base away.

The receptor's source is a human donor in good health. What was sequenced was CD4+ T cells from blood, cultured in vitro. The chain is assembled from TRBV12-3 or TRBV12-4 and TRBJ1-1, with an unclear D gene assignment. The DNA sequence follows: TGTGCCAGCAGTTTCGTGAACACTGAAGCTTTCTTT. This gives the protein CASSFVNTEAFF.